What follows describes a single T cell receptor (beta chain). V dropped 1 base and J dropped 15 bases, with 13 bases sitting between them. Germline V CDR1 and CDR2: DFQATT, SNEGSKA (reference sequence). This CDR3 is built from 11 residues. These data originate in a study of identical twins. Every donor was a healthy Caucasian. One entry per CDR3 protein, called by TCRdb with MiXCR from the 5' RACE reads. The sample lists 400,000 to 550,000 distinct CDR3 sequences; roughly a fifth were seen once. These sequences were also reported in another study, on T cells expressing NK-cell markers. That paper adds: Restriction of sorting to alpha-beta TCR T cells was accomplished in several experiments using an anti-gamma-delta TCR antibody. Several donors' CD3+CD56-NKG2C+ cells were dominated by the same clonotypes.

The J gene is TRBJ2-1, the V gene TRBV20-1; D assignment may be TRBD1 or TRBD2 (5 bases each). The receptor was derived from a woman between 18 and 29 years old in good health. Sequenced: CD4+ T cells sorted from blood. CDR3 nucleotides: TGCAGTGCTAGAGCGGGGACCGAGAGGTTCTTC. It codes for CSARAGTERFF.